What follows are 11 T cell receptor beta chains derived from one specimen sequenced in a study of blood T cell repertoires in COVID-19. The repertoire was sequenced with immunoSEQ multiplex PCR; TCRdb's copy has only in-frame clones and lacks some. The table has about 170,000 clones, approximately 87% seen once. Material: peripheral blood. The origin of the receptors is a man younger than 35 with active or convalescent COVID-19.

This clone was seen only a few times. The rearrangement uses TRBV28 and TRBJ2-1, with TRBD2 identical over 13 bases. Trimming took 8 bases from V and 7 from J; bases not matched to a gene: 11. The V gene's germline CDR1 is MDHEN and CDR2 SYDVKM. The CDR3 extends over 16 amino acids. The CDR3 spells CASCYRTSGSLNEQFF. In DNA, the CDR3 is TGTGCCAGCTGTTATAGGACTAGCGGGAGTCTTAATGAGCAGTTCTTC.

The CDR3 loop is CSGAPGQGEAFF. In nucleotides, the CDR3 is TGCAGCGGCGCACCGGGACAGGGTGAAGCTTTCTTT. The chain is built from TRBV29-1 and TRBJ1-1; TRBD1 agrees at 9 bases. CDR3 length: 12 residues. The trim removed 7 bases at V and 7 bases at J, leaving 7 bases unmatched. Germline assignment: CDR1 SQVTM and CDR2 ANQGSEA.

V gene TRBV19 combines with J gene TRBJ1-5, with D possibly matching TRBD1 (5 bases). Germline V gene sequence: CDR1 LNHDA, CDR2 SQIVND (reference sequence). The CDR3 loop spans 14 amino acids. Trimming cost V 6 bases and J 2 bases, with 11 bases left between them. The DNA for the CDR3 is TGTGCCAGTAGACTACAGGTGGGCAATCAGCCCCAGCATTTT. Its translation: CASRLQVGNQPQHF.

In this sample, this clone turned up once. One end of the junction is discordant with germline, which a read error may explain. The chain uses TRBV5-1 and TRBJ1-5; D remains ambiguous. From germline, CDR1 is SGHRS and CDR2 YFSETQ. The CDR3 consists of 15 residues. The CDR3 sequence is CASSLGGNSDQPQHF. The CDR3 bases are TGCGCCAGCAGCTTGGGAGGGAATAGCGATCAGCCCCAGCATTTT.

This chain uses TRBV19 with TRBJ1-5, with D hard to call. The CDR3 is made up of 15 amino acids. CDR1 is LNHDA, CDR2 SQIVND, per germline (reference sequence). V shed 2 bases and J shed 9 bases, with 17 bases lying between them. CDR3 nucleotides: TGTGCCAGTAGTATAATAAGTTCCGGGTTTCGGCCCCAGCATTTT. This translates into CASSIISSGFRPQHF.

J is TRBJ1-2 and V is TRBV9; D is undetermined. Germline V gene data show CDR1 as SGDLS and CDR2 as YYNGEE. This CDR3 comprises 14 residues. The V end was cut by 0 bases, the J end by 2 bases, with 8 bases between. CDR3 amino acids: CASSVGALNYGYTF. CDR3 in DNA: TGTGCCAGCAGCGTAGGGGCGTTGAACTATGGCTACACCTTC. Based on the CDR3 plus reference TRBV9 and TRBJ1-2, the full variable domain is DSGVTQTPKHLITATGQRVTLRCSPRSGDLSVYWYQQSLDQGLQFLIQYYNGEERAKGNILERFSAQQFPDLHSELNLSSLELGDSALYFCASSVGALNYGYTFGSGTRLTVV.

The V call is TRBV4-1, the J call TRBJ1-4; tentative D call: TRBD1 (6 bases). The V and J ends lost 3 bases and 5 bases respectively, with 10 bases between them. CDR1 and CDR2 (germline): MGHRA, YSYEKL. The CDR3 runs 14 residues. The CDR3 DNA reads TGCGCCAGCAGCCAGGGACAAGGAAATGAAAAACTGTTTTTT. This gives the protein CASSQGQGNEKLFF.

The rearrangement uses TRBV6-7 and TRBJ2-2; TRBD1 is a possible D gene (6 bases). Being an ORF, TRBV6-7 has a function that is uncertain. This CDR3 comprises 16 residues. The V and J ends lost 4 bases and 2 bases respectively, with 14 bases between them. CDR3 sequence: CASSSTGFSNTGELFF. The DNA for the CDR3 is TGTGCCAGCAGTTCAACAGGGTTTTCTAACACCGGGGAGCTGTTTTTT.

The chain employs TRBV24-1 and TRBJ1-2; D ambiguous. Trimming pared 1 base from V and 3 bases from J, leaving 8 bases between. The V gene's germline CDR1 is KGHDR and CDR2 SFDVKD. This CDR3 comprises 14 residues. The CDR3 spells CATSDFPEDYGYTF. The CDR3 DNA sequence: TGTGCCACCAGTGATTTCCCCGAGGACTATGGCTACACCTTC.

This chain uses TRBV6-6 with TRBJ1-1, with 8 bases identical to TRBD1. Per the germline V gene, CDR1 is MNHNY and CDR2 is SVGAGI (reference sequence). After removal of 4 bases from V and 0 bases from J, the junction contained 1 base not matched to a gene. The CDR3 consists of 14 residues. In DNA, the CDR3 is TGTGCCAGCAGTTCGGGACAGGTGAACACTGAAGCTTTCTTT. Translating it yields CASSSGQVNTEAFF.

V is TRBV13 and J is TRBJ2-7; 11 bases match TRBD2. The CDR3 is made up of 15 amino acids. Germline assignment: CDR1 PRHDT and CDR2 FYEKMQ (reference sequence). The V gene end was trimmed by 5 bases and the J gene end by 2 bases; junction bases not matched to a gene: 5. The chain's CDR3 is CASSPPGLAAYEQYF. CDR3 coding DNA: TGTGCCAGCAGCCCACCGGGACTAGCGGCCTACGAGCAGTACTTC.